The 25 T cell receptor beta chains reported below all come from one sample, sequenced in a study of cytomegalovirus exposure and HLA in healthy donors. The PCR ran on 60 Vbeta and 13 Jbeta primers. TCRdb's table, derived via immunoSEQ multiplex PCR, lists solely in-frame clones and lacks some. The table includes 100,000 to 150,000 clones, over 75% detected once. Source material: PBMCs. Every receptor here comes from a boy aged 10-17 years in good health and CMV-seronegative.

In its sample, this clone was seen a few times. The chain employs TRBV4-3 and TRBJ2-7; tentative D call: TRBD1 (6 bases). This CDR3 region has 15 residues. Trimming cost V 1 base and J 5 bases, with 15 bases left between them. Per germline, CDR1 LGHNA and CDR2 YSLEER. CDR3 region: CASSQALGGRNEQYF. The CDR3 coding sequence is TGCGCCAGCAGCCAAGCCCTTGGGGGCAGGAACGAGCAGTACTTC.

This rearrangement joins TRBV6-1 to TRBJ1-6; D is unresolved. Germline V CDR1 and CDR2: MNHNS, SASEGT. The CDR3 runs to 15 residues. V gave up 5 bases and J gave up 9 bases, with 17 bases separating them. Here the CDR3 reads CASSPLEQIRSPLHF. The CDR3 DNA follows: TGTGCCAGCAGTCCGTTGGAACAGATTCGTTCACCCCTCCACTTT.

J is TRBJ2-1 and V is TRBV9; perhaps TRBD1 as D (6 bases). V lost 0 bases, J lost 3 bases, and 13 bases lay in between. This CDR3 has 16 amino acids. Looked up from germline, CDR1 is SGDLS and CDR2 is YYNGEE. The CDR3 reads CASSVAEGGDYNEQFF. The CDR3 nucleotides are TGTGCCAGCAGCGTAGCTGAAGGGGGAGACTACAATGAGCAGTTCTTC.

The CDR3 loop reads CASSFSGGIYNEQFF. The CDR3 DNA reads as TGTGCCAGCAGCTTTAGCGGGGGGATTTACAATGAGCAGTTCTTC. The rearrangement uses TRBV7-9 and TRBJ2-1; 10 nucleotides align to TRBD2. Germline CDR1 reads SEHNR; CDR2 reads FQNEAQ (reference sequence). The ends lost 3 bases at V and 4 bases at J; junction bases unmatched: 3. The CDR3 is made up of 15 amino acids.

A single count supports this clone. The chain joins TRBV5-3 to TRBJ2-1, with D perhaps TRBD2 (5 bases). TRBV5-3 is filed as an ORF, its function uncertain. With 4 bases removed from V and 0 bases from J, the gap between germline ends came to 23 bases. The CDR3 extends over 19 amino acids. The chain's CDR3 is CARSPAVLLAPSSYNEQFF. For the CDR3, the DNA is TGTGCCAGAAGCCCCGCCGTCCTTTTAGCGCCGAGCTCCTACAATGAGCAGTTCTTC.

The rearrangement links TRBV7-2 to TRBJ1-1; 8 bases are shared with TRBD1. CDR3 length equals 15 residues. The junction had 7 bases not matched to a gene; V was cut back by 6 bases and J by 1 base. Germline CDR1 SGHTA, CDR2 FQGNSA. The CDR3 nucleotides are TGTGCCAGCAGGCTGACAGGGGAGGCGAACACTGAAGCTTTCTTT. Amino acids: CASRLTGEANTEAFF.

This clone has more than one count but fewer than ten. The chain employs TRBV5-1 and TRBJ2-3, with D uncertain. The length of the CDR3 is 14 residues. Trimming stripped 5 bases from V and 2 bases from J, with 12 bases between. The germline V gene has CDR1 SGHRS and CDR2 YFSETQ. The CDR3 region is CASRVGGHTDTQYF. CDR3 nucleotide sequence: TGCGCCAGCAGAGTAGGTGGGCACACAGATACGCAGTATTTT.

This clone was seen more than once but under ten times. The rearrangement joins TRBV7-2 to TRBJ2-2; TRBD2 is a possible D gene (6 bases). The CDR3 length is 14 residues. Trimming shortened V by 5 bases and J by 2 bases, and 9 bases separated the two germline ends. Germline CDR1 reads SGHTA; CDR2 reads FQGNSA. CDR3 DNA sequence: TGTGCCAGCAGCGGGGGGATCAACACCGGGGAGCTGTTTTTT. This codes for CASSGGINTGELFF. The full variable domain, in which reference TRBV7-2 and TRBJ2-2 provide the parts outside the CDR3, is GAGVSQSPSNKVTEKGKDVELRCDPISGHTALYWYRQSLGQGLEFLIYFQGNSAPDKSGLPSDRFSAERTGGSVSTLTIQRTQQEDSAVYLCASSGGINTGELFFGEGSRLTVL.

This chain joins TRBV27 and TRBJ1-5; tentative D call: TRBD1 (5 bases). The V and J ends lost 4 bases and 0 bases respectively, with 10 bases between them. Germline V CDR1 and CDR2: MNHEY, SMNVEV (reference sequence). The CDR3 loop spans 15 amino acids. CDR3 coding DNA: TGTGCCAGCAGTTATGGGGCTTATAGCAATCAGCCCCAGCATTTT. This sequence encodes CASSYGAYSNQPQHF.

This clone was seen a few times. The rearrangement links TRBV6-5 to TRBJ1-5, with D unclear. Germline assignment: CDR1 MNHEY and CDR2 SVGAGI. V was shortened by 4 bases and J by 1 base, with 11 bases between the two germline ends. The CDR3 has 15 residues. Written as DNA, the CDR3 is TGTGCCAGCAGTTCACTACATGGGAGCAATCAGCCCCAGCATTTT. This translates into CASSSLHGSNQPQHF.

This chain connects TRBV7-9 to TRBJ1-2; 8 bases match TRBD1. V lost 5 bases, J lost 3 bases, and 8 bases stayed unmatched. The CDR3 runs 15 residues. Germline V CDR1 and CDR2: SEHNR, FQNEAQ (reference sequence). CDR3 sequence: CASSPLSGGYYGYTF. The CDR3 DNA is TGTGCCAGCAGCCCCCTTTCAGGGGGCTACTATGGCTACACCTTC.

The V call is TRBV5-1, the J call TRBJ2-7; 8 bases align to TRBD1. Losses at the gene ends were 4 bases for V and 3 bases for J; bases not matched to a gene: 12. Germline lookup yields CDR1 SGHRS and CDR2 YFSETQ. This CDR3 comprises 16 residues. CDR3 loop: CASSPHAGTGGYEQYF. Written as DNA, the CDR3 is TGCGCCAGCAGCCCCCACGCCGGCACAGGGGGCTACGAGCAGTACTTC. Based on the CDR3 plus reference TRBV5-1 and TRBJ2-7, the full variable domain is KAGVTQTPRYLIKTRGQQVTLSCSPISGHRSVSWYQQTPGQGLQFLFEYFSETQRNKGNFPGRFSGRQFSNSRSEMNVSTLELGDSALYLCASSPHAGTGGYEQYFGPGTRLTVT.

The chain recombines TRBV10-3 with TRBJ1-2; 8 positions match TRBD1. This CDR3 comprises 13 residues. The junction had 7 bases not matched to a gene; V was cut back by 11 bases and J by 2 bases. Germline-derived CDR1 and CDR2 are ENHRY and SYGVKD. The CDR3, as DNA: TGTGCCGGGGGGACAGGAGCCAACTATGGCTACACCTTC. It specifies CAGGTGANYGYTF.

The gene calls are TRBV25-1 and TRBJ2-7; D may be TRBD1 (6 bases). CDR3 length: 14 residues. Germline-derived CDR1 and CDR2 are MGHDK and SYGVNS. Trimming took off 6 bases at V and 7 bases at J, with 19 bases between the two ends. The CDR3 nucleotides read TGTGCCAGCAGGGGGCTCTGGGGGCTAGGAGAGCAGTACTTC. Translation gives CASRGLWGLGEQYF.

V is TRBV5-1 and J is TRBJ2-2; 7 bases fit TRBD2. V shed 0 bases and J 2 bases; nucleotides not matched to a gene: 4. The length of the CDR3 is 16 residues. Germline CDR1 and CDR2: SGHRS and YFSETQ. The CDR3 bases are TGCGCCAGCAGCTTGGACGGGACTACTAACACCGGGGAGCTGTTTTTT. This sequence encodes CASSLDGTTNTGELFF.

The chain joins TRBV7-8 to TRBJ1-5, with D maybe TRBD1 (6 bases). Germline V gene sequence: CDR1 SGHVS, CDR2 FQNEAQ. The CDR3 extends over 15 amino acids. The V and J ends lost 5 bases and 4 bases respectively, with 15 bases between them. In DNA, the CDR3 is TGTGCCAGCAGCACACTCGGGACACCTAATCAGCCCCAGCATTTT. This codes for CASSTLGTPNQPQHF.

The chain joins TRBV4-2 to TRBJ2-7; tentatively, D is TRBD2 (5 bases). This CDR3 has 15 amino acids. Germline lookup yields CDR1 LGHNA and CDR2 YNFKEQ. V lost 0 bases to trimming and J lost 1 base, with 10 bases between them. The CDR3 spells CASSQDLGVSYEQYF. The CDR3 bases are TGTGCCAGCAGCCAAGATCTCGGGGTTTCCTACGAGCAGTACTTC.

The CDR3 DNA follows: TGTGCCACCCTTCCCGGACAGGGGAAATCAGCCGGGGAGCTGTTTTTT. It specifies CATLPGQGKSAGELFF. This chain connects TRBV6-6 to TRBJ2-2; 9 bases are shared with TRBD1. From germline, CDR1 is MNHNY and CDR2 SVGAGI (reference sequence). The CDR3 contains 16 residues. After removal of 10 bases from V and 6 bases from J, the junction contained 15 bases not matched to a gene.

The genes are TRBV5-1 and TRBJ2-1; 10 positions agree with TRBD2. This CDR3 is built from 16 residues. Germline CDR1 SGHRS, CDR2 YFSETQ. Unmatched junction bases numbered 10, after V lost 0 bases and J lost 10 bases. The CDR3 bases are TGCGCCAGCAGCTTGGATTCTAGCGGGAGCTTTTGGGAGCAGTTCTTC. Its translation: CASSLDSSGSFWEQFF.

The chain has TRBV29-1 and TRBJ2-7; maybe TRBD1 (5 bases). The CDR3 has 12 residues. Germline V gene lookup returns CDR1 SQVTM and CDR2 ANQGSEA. Between the trimmed V and J ends, which lost 8 bases and 3 bases, there was a span of 14 bases. The CDR3 DNA reads as TGCAGCACACTTGGGGCCTACTACGAGCAGTACTTC. Its protein product is CSTLGAYYEQYF.

This chain connects TRBV4-3 to TRBJ2-7; D is unclear. This CDR3 comprises 15 residues. Germline CDR1 and CDR2: LGHNA and YSLEER. The V and J ends lost 1 base and 2 bases respectively, with 12 bases between them. In DNA, the CDR3 is TGCGCCAGCAGCCAAGTGTCAGGCAAGGCCTACGAGCAGTACTTC. Translation gives CASSQVSGKAYEQYF.

V usage is TRBV9 and J usage is TRBJ2-1, with TRBD1 identical over 9 bases. CDR1 SGDLS and CDR2 YYNGEE come from the germline V gene. The CDR3 loop spans 14 amino acids. J was trimmed by 5 bases and V by 3 bases; bases with no gene match: 3. The DNA for the CDR3 is TGTGCCAGCAGCGGGGGACAGGGAAACAATGAGCAGTTCTTC. As protein: CASSGGQGNNEQFF.

For this clone: A junction boundary mismatches the germline segment, possibly from a read error. The chain employs TRBV7-9 and TRBJ1-4; D is unresolved. The CDR3 has 12 amino acids. Per the germline V gene, CDR1 is SEHNR and CDR2 is FQNEAQ (reference sequence). The CDR3 reads CSSSLTGEKLFF. CDR3 nucleotides: TGTTCCAGCAGCTTAACGGGGGAAAAACTGTTTTTT.

The rearrangement uses TRBV5-1 and TRBJ2-1; 10 bases are a match to TRBD2. The J segment lost 8 bases and the V segment lost 0 bases, leaving 2 bases of the junction unmatched. CDR3 size: 14 residues. Looked up from germline, CDR1 is SGHRS and CDR2 is YFSETQ. For the CDR3, the DNA is TGCGCCAGCAGCTTGGAGGGACTAGCGTATGAGCAGTTCTTC. It is translated as CASSLEGLAYEQFF.

This clone was seen a few times. V usage is TRBV5-1 and J usage is TRBJ2-2; D is unclear. The CDR3 totals 15 residues. Germline V gene data show CDR1 as SGHRS and CDR2 as YFSETQ. With 2 bases removed from V and 6 bases from J, the gap between germline ends came to 14 bases. CDR3: CASSLSPDSSGELFF. The DNA of the CDR3 is TGCGCCAGCAGCTTATCTCCAGATTCTTCCGGGGAGCTGTTTTTT.